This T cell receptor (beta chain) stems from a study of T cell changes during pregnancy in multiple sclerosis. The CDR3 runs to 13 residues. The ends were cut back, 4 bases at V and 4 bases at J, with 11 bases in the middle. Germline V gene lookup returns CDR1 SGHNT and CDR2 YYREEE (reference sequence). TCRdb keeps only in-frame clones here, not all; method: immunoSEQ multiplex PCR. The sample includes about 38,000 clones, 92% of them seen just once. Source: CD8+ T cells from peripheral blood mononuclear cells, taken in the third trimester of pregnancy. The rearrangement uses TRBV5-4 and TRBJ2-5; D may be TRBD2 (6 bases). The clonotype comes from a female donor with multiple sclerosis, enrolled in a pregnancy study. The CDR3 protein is CASSPVGGETQYF. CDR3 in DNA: TGTGCCAGCAGCCCCGTGGGGGGAGAGACCCAGTACTTC.